Included here is one TCR beta chain sequence, with context. The antigen remains unidentified. The sample originates from a study of T cells in localized non-small cell lung cancer. The CDR3 is 14 residues long. The germline gives CDR1 SNHLY, CDR2 FYNNEI. Between the trimmed V and J ends, which lost 4 bases and 2 bases, there was a span of 12 bases. Study-wide points: Peak T cell clonality was found in uninvolved adjacent lung, exceeding tumor. Appearances in adjacent lung were noted for a median about 50 of the top 100 tumor clones.

Repertoires were generated with immunoSEQ multiplex PCR, while TCRdb's copy carries only in-frame clones and drops some. This table has tens of thousands of clones, about 83% appearing once. The sample was peripheral blood, taken before any cancer treatment. The chain recombines TRBV2 with TRBJ2-7, with D possibly TRBD1 on 5 matching bases. This clonotype was obtained from a man aged 35-69 years with stage I lung adenocarcinoma. CDR3 coding DNA: TGTGCCAGCAGTGGTGGGGCTAACCCCTACGAGCAGTACTTC. It codes for CASSGGANPYEQYF.